These 14 T cell receptor beta chains originate from one sample sequenced in a study of OX40 agonist ivuxolimab in advanced cancers. Some clones are missing from TCRdb's copy, which holds only in-frame ones; the method was immunoSEQ multiplex PCR. The repertoire includes 60,000 to 65,000 clones, about 89% of them detected once, and more than 1.5% sits in the top ten. The source material was CD4+ or CD8+ T cells sorted from blood, sampled in a trial of the OX40 agonist ivuxolimab. These receptors all stem from an adult with an advanced solid tumor such as melanoma, head and neck, liver or kidney cancer.

This clone was observed a single time. This rearrangement joins TRBV7-8 to TRBJ1-2, with D perhaps TRBD1 (6 bases). The CDR3 extends over 14 amino acids. V was trimmed by 4 bases and J by 2 bases, leaving 11 bases between them. Germline CDR1 and CDR2: SGHVS and FQNEAQ. This CDR3 is CASSYTQGNYGYTF. For the CDR3, the DNA is TGTGCCAGCAGCTATACCCAGGGGAACTATGGCTACACCTTC.

The chain uses TRBV19 and TRBJ2-2, with 12 bases aligning to TRBD2. The CDR3 is 17 amino acids. V lost 4 bases to trimming and J lost 5 bases; unmatched junction nucleotides: 8. CDR1 is LNHDA and CDR2 is SQIVND in the germline V gene (reference sequence). CDR3 loop: CASSTLGTSGGTGELFF. CDR3 coding DNA: TGTGCCAGTAGTACACTAGGAACTAGCGGGGGGACCGGGGAGCTGTTTTTT. Complete variable domain (other parts from reference TRBV19 and TRBJ2-2): DGGITQSPKYLFRKEGQNVTLSCEQNLNHDAMYWYRQDPGQGLRLIYYSQIVNDFQKGDIAEGYSVSREKKESFPLTVTSAQKNPTAFYLCASSTLGTSGGTGELFFGEGSRLTVL.

Sample share makes this clone medium-sized. This rearrangement joins TRBV9 to TRBJ2-7; D is ambiguous. Germline loops: CDR1 SGDLS, CDR2 YYNGEE. Trimming took off 2 bases at V and 6 bases at J, with 18 bases between the two ends. The CDR3 totals 15 residues. CDR3: CASSVEDTNFAEQYF. The CDR3 DNA is TGTGCCAGCAGCGTTGAAGACACGAATTTCGCCGAGCAGTACTTC.

The rearrangement uses TRBV27 and TRBJ2-3, with 8 bases lining up with TRBD1. Germline assignment: CDR1 MNHEY and CDR2 SMNVEV (reference sequence). The CDR3 is made up of 16 amino acids. J gave up 3 bases and V 7 bases, and 12 bases lay outside the gene matches. CDR3 in amino acids: CASNPRQGLFTDTQYF. CDR3 DNA: TGTGCCAGCAACCCCAGACAGGGGTTATTTACAGATACGCAGTATTTT.

The chain joins TRBV4-1 to TRBJ2-3; D call uncertain. The germline gives CDR1 MGHRA, CDR2 YSYEKL. The CDR3 covers 16 residues. V lost 0 bases and J lost 0, with 10 bases in between. Here the CDR3 reads CASSQETVSSTDTQYF. The CDR3 DNA follows: TGCGCCAGCAGCCAAGAAACAGTTAGTAGCACAGATACGCAGTATTTT.

This clone was observed once. The DNA of the CDR3 is TGTGCCAGCAGCTTAGTGGGCAAGAACACCGGGGAGCTGTTTTTT. It codes for CASSLVGKNTGELFF. The chain uses TRBV7-6 and TRBJ2-2; unclear D gene. Germline V lookup: CDR1 SGHVS, CDR2 FNYEAQ. Trimming left V 1 base short and J 1 base short, with 7 bases between. CDR3 length: 15 residues.

The chain has TRBV19 and TRBJ1-6, with 8 bases fitting TRBD1. Germline CDR1 reads LNHDA; CDR2 reads SQIVND (reference sequence). The J segment lost 7 bases and the V segment lost 5 bases, leaving 4 bases of the junction unmatched. The CDR3 loop spans 14 amino acids. The CDR3: CASSPTGENSPLHF. The CDR3, as DNA: TGTGCCAGTAGTCCGACAGGGGAAAATTCACCCCTCCACTTT.

J is TRBJ2-1 and V is TRBV11-3; 8 bases map to TRBD2. CDR1 and CDR2 from the germline V gene are SGHNT and YENEEA. The CDR3 covers 14 residues. V trimming: 8 bases; J trimming: 3 bases; junction bases outside the gene matches: 6. In DNA form, the CDR3 reads TGTGCCAGCGCCCGGGGGGGCAGCTACAATGAGCAGTTCTTC. Translation: CASARGGSYNEQFF. Using reference TRBV11-3 and TRBJ2-1 for the parts outside the CDR3, the full variable domain is EAGVVQSPRYKIIEKKQPVAFWCNPISGHNTLYWYLQNLGQGPELLIRYENEEAVDDSQLPKDRFSAERLKGVDSTLKIQPAELGDSAVYLCASARGGSYNEQFFGPGTRLTVL.

This chain uses TRBV6-1 with TRBJ1-5; 8 positions agree with TRBD1. CDR3 length equals 16 residues. CDR1 and CDR2 (germline): MNHNS, SASEGT. V shed 4 bases and J 1 base; nucleotides not matched to a gene: 6. The CDR3 here is CASSAQGAGSNQPQHF. As DNA, the CDR3 is TGTGCCAGCAGTGCCCAGGGGGCGGGGAGCAATCAGCCCCAGCATTTT.

The genes are TRBV30 and TRBJ2-1; TRBD2 matches 10 bases. This CDR3 has 16 residues. V shed 4 bases, J shed 9 bases, and the junction held 15 bases outside the gene matches. Germline lookup yields CDR1 GTSNPN and CDR2 SVGIG (reference sequence). The CDR3 loop is CAWNTVSGRAGGEQFF. CDR3 coding DNA: TGTGCCTGGAACACGGTCAGCGGGAGGGCCGGGGGTGAGCAGTTCTTC.

The rearrangement uses TRBV5-1 and TRBJ2-5, with D uncertain. CDR3 length: 14 amino acids. Trimming removed 3 bases from V and 5 bases from J, with 14 bases in between. CDR1 is SGHRS and CDR2 is YFSETQ in the germline V gene. CDR3 sequence (DNA): TGCGCCAGCAGCTCAGTTACGCCCGGGGAGACCCAGTACTTC. It yields the protein CASSSVTPGETQYF.

This chain connects TRBV19 to TRBJ2-2, with 10 bases aligning to TRBD1. The germline V gene has CDR1 LNHDA and CDR2 SQIVND (reference sequence). J gave up 3 bases and V 3 bases, and 7 bases lay outside the gene matches. The CDR3 is 17 amino acids. The CDR3 protein is CASSMAGTGADTGELFF. CDR3 sequence (DNA): TGTGCCAGTAGTATGGCAGGGACAGGGGCTGACACCGGGGAGCTGTTTTTT.

The rearrangement joins TRBV19 to TRBJ2-3; no firm D call. Trimming pared 4 bases from V and 6 bases from J, leaving 8 bases between. Germline lookup yields CDR1 LNHDA and CDR2 SQIVND (reference sequence). The CDR3 runs to 12 residues. This CDR3 reads CASSKSLDTQYF. The CDR3 DNA reads TGTGCCAGTAGTAAAAGTCTTGATACGCAGTATTTT.

The chain carries TRBV15 and TRBJ2-7; D gene uncertain. CDR3 size: 13 residues. In germline, CDR1 is LNHNV, CDR2 YYDKDF (reference sequence). The V and J ends lost 1 base and 3 bases respectively, with 7 bases between them. The DNA for the CDR3 is TGTGCCACCAGCAGAGGACGGAGCTACGAGCAGTACTTC. This translates into CATSRGRSYEQYF.